One sample yielded the 32 T cell receptor beta chains listed below, sequenced in a study of shared clonotypes between healthy human individuals (dated by TCRdb to between 2020 and 2021). CD8 naive samples were obtained by positive selection for CCR7 among CD45RO-negative cells, yielding a CD45RA+CCR7+ population from which TemRA cells were excluded. Library preparation used the immunoSEQ multiplex PCR assay. In TCRdb, the immuneACCESS table is reduced to in-frame sequences with V and J assigned. These tables do not hold every clone; where another copy was compared, an unresolved V gene accounts for under half, and the others remain unexplained. This sample lists around 2.1 million clones; 90% to 95% were detected once. The ten top clones hold 1.5% to 2% of the sample. The sequenced sample was naive CD8+ T cells from PBMCs. The cell subset or site label on this specimen signifies: CD45RA+CCR7+. The receptors come from a man younger than 35 in good health. Some clones in this sample may be carry-over from other donors' samples.

V usage is TRBV4-2 and J usage is TRBJ1-5; TRBD1 might be the D (5 bases). V lost 0 bases and J 6 bases, leaving 9 bases between the germline ends. The length of the CDR3 is 14 residues. Looked up from germline, CDR1 is LGHNA and CDR2 is YNFKEQ. As DNA, the CDR3 is TGTGCCAGCAGCCAAGATGGGGGGAGTCAGCCCCAGCATTTT. Encoded protein: CASSQDGGSQPQHF.

The chain recombines TRBV28 with TRBJ2-7; the D call may be TRBD1 or TRBD2 (6 bases each). Germline values: CDR1 MDHEN, CDR2 SYDVKM. V was shortened by 6 bases and J by 2 bases, with 29 bases between the two germline ends. The CDR3 spans 19 residues. CDR3 loop: CASRGRDNPLEGFTYEQYF. CDR3 DNA: TGTGCCAGCAGGGGCCGGGACAACCCACTGGAGGGATTCACCTACGAGCAGTACTTC.

The sample holds one count of this clone. This chain connects TRBV25-1 to TRBJ2-7; D is ambiguous. In germline, CDR1 is MGHDK, CDR2 SYGVNS. Trimming took 10 bases from V and 5 from J, leaving 18 bases between them. The length of the CDR3 is 13 residues. The chain's CDR3 is CAKGNPSYHEQYF. CDR3 DNA sequence: TGTGCCAAGGGAAACCCCTCCTATCACGAGCAGTACTTC.

The chain couples TRBV7-3 to TRBJ2-3, with D maybe TRBD1 (6 bases). CDR3 length equals 15 residues. CDR1 and CDR2 (germline): SGHTA, FQGTGA. Trimming shortened V by 3 bases and J by 5 bases, and 15 bases separated the two germline ends. The CDR3 nucleotides are TGTGCCAGCAGCTTGTCCCCAGGGGTGGGAGATACGCAGTATTTT. Translation: CASSLSPGVGDTQYF.

This clone has only one observation. In nucleotides, the CDR3 is TGTGCCAGCAGTGGCCGGGACAGAACGCACGAGCAGTACTTC. It specifies CASSGRDRTHEQYF. The rearrangement links TRBV6-5 to TRBJ2-7; 7 bases map to TRBD1. Per the germline V gene, CDR1 is MNHEY and CDR2 is SVGAGI. V lost 5 bases and J lost 5; bases outside the gene matches: 9. The CDR3 consists of 14 residues.

This sequence joins TRBV9 and TRBJ2-1, with 8 bases matching TRBD1. Germline loops: CDR1 SGDLS, CDR2 YYNGEE. V gave up 3 bases and J gave up 4 bases; unmatched junction bases: 6. The CDR3 covers 15 residues. CDR3 in amino acids: CASSEDRVGYNEQFF. CDR3 DNA sequence: TGTGCCAGCAGCGAGGACAGGGTGGGATACAATGAGCAGTTCTTC. Filled out from reference TRBV9 and TRBJ2-1, the complete variable domain reads DSGVTQTPKHLITATGQRVTLRCSPRSGDLSVYWYQQSLDQGLQFLIQYYNGEERAKGNILERFSAQQFPDLHSELNLSSLELGDSALYFCASSEDRVGYNEQFFGPGTRLTVL.

The gene calls are TRBV6-4 and TRBJ1-1, with TRBD1 identical over 9 bases. CDR1 MRHNA and CDR2 SNTAGT come from the germline V gene. The CDR3 runs to 12 residues. The J segment lost 9 bases and the V segment lost 6 bases, leaving 5 bases of the junction unmatched. Here the CDR3 reads CASRDGQGKAFF. CDR3 in DNA: TGTGCCAGCAGAGATGGACAGGGGAAAGCTTTCTTT.

V usage is TRBV10-3 and J usage is TRBJ2-3, with D possibly called TRBD1 or TRBD2 (5 bases each). CDR1 is ENHRY, CDR2 SYGVKD, per germline. Trimming removed 5 bases at V and 3 bases at J, with 15 bases between. This CDR3 has 15 residues. The DNA of the CDR3 is TGTGCCATCAGTAACCGGGACCCCCTGACAGATACGCAGTATTTT. Its protein product is CAISNRDPLTDTQYF.

This chain links TRBV4-2 with TRBJ2-7; 7 nucleotides agree with TRBD1. The junction had 9 bases not matched to a gene; V was cut back by 6 bases and J by 1 base. This CDR3 contains 15 residues. Germline CDR1 is LGHNA and CDR2 is YNFKEQ. This chain's CDR3 is CASSYQGQASYEQYF. In DNA form, the CDR3 reads TGTGCCAGCAGTTACCAAGGACAGGCGTCCTACGAGCAGTACTTC.

The J gene is TRBJ2-7, the V gene TRBV4-2, with D possibly being TRBD1 (6 bases). CDR1 and CDR2 (germline): LGHNA, YNFKEQ. V was trimmed by 4 bases and J by 2 bases, leaving 12 bases between them. This CDR3 region has 14 residues. The CDR3: CASSPQDRAYEQYF. DNA of the CDR3: TGTGCCAGCAGCCCCCAGGACAGAGCCTACGAGCAGTACTTC.

The chain carries TRBV7-3 and TRBJ1-2, with D possibly being TRBD1 (5 bases). Trimming cost V 2 bases and J 8 bases, with 12 bases left between them. This CDR3 comprises 13 residues. The germline CDR1 and CDR2 sequences are SGHTA and FQGTGA. The CDR3 DNA sequence: TGTGCCAGCAGCTTATCCCCCGGGGGGGGCTACACCTTC. Translated: CASSLSPGGGYTF. The variable domain in full, with the rest retrieved from reference TRBV7-3 and TRBJ1-2, is GAGVSQTPSNKVTEKGKYVELRCDPISGHTALYWYRQSLGQGPEFLIYFQGTGAADDSGLPNDRFFAVRPEGSVSTLKIQRTERGDSAVYLCASSLSPGGGYTFGSGTRLTVV.

The chain is built from TRBV5-5 and TRBJ2-3, with TRBD1 matching over 9 bases. Trimming took 9 bases from V and 0 from J; bases not matched to a gene: 8. Germline CDR1 is SGHKS and CDR2 is YYEKEE (reference sequence). The CDR3 consists of 15 residues. The CDR3 sequence: CATQTGGFSTDTQYF. The CDR3 DNA sequence: TGTGCCACCCAAACAGGGGGCTTTAGCACAGATACGCAGTATTTT.

This clone was recorded only once. The chain links TRBV7-8 to TRBJ2-4; tentatively, D is TRBD1 (6 bases). CDR1 is SGHVS, CDR2 FQNEAQ, per germline. V was shortened by 6 bases and J by 6 bases, with 12 bases between the two germline ends. The CDR3 loop spans 13 amino acids. The CDR3 sequence: CASRGQDRNIQYF. In nucleotides, the CDR3 is TGTGCCAGCAGGGGGCAGGACAGAAACATTCAGTACTTC. The full variable domain, with the rest looked up from reference TRBV7-8 and TRBJ2-4, is GAGVSQSPRYKVAKRGQDVALRCDPISGHVSLFWYQQALGQGPEFLTYFQNEAQLDKSGLPSDRFFAERPEGSVSTLKIQRTQQEDSAVYLCASRGQDRNIQYFGAGTRLSVL.

This clone was found a few times. The V call is TRBV7-9, the J call TRBJ1-1; tentatively, D is TRBD1 (6 bases). Deletions cut 2 bases from V and 5 bases from J, with 15 bases between. Germline CDR1 and CDR2: SEHNR and FQNEAQ (reference sequence). The CDR3 is made up of 15 amino acids. CDR3 in DNA: TGTGCCAGCAGCTTATTGCCAGGGGAGAAGACTGAAGCTTTCTTT. Its protein is CASSLLPGEKTEAFF.

This CDR3 reads CASKNRGPNSYNEQFF. The CDR3 coding sequence is TGTGCCAGCAAAAACCGGGGTCCTAACTCCTACAATGAGCAGTTCTTC. This sequence joins TRBV27 and TRBJ2-1, with a possible D match to TRBD2 (5 bases). CDR1 and CDR2 from the germline V gene are MNHEY and SMNVEV (reference sequence). This CDR3 has 16 amino acids. The germline V and J ends were trimmed by 7 bases and 0 bases, with 16 bases remaining between them.

As regards this clone: Different DNA sequences within this sample yield the same CDR3. The chain carries TRBV27 and TRBJ2-3, with 10 bases lining up with TRBD2. This CDR3 spans 15 amino acids. Looked up from germline, CDR1 is MNHEY and CDR2 is SMNVEV (reference sequence). The V segment lost 4 bases and the J segment 1 base; nucleotides outside the gene matches: 2. The CDR3 loop reads CASSSLAGGTDTQYF. As DNA, the CDR3 is TGTGCCAGCAGTTCGCTAGCGGGAGGCACAGATACGCAGTATTTT.

This chain connects TRBV9 to TRBJ2-7, with a weak D call TRBD1 (6 bases). In germline, CDR1 is SGDLS, CDR2 YYNGEE. This CDR3 has 14 amino acids. The V end lost 2 bases, the J end lost 4 bases, and 13 bases lay between the germline ends. For the CDR3, the DNA is TGTGCCAGCAGCGTTTGGGACACCACTTACGAGCAGTACTTC. Translating it yields CASSVWDTTYEQYF.

The chain uses TRBV28 and TRBJ2-3; the D is unclear. CDR1 and CDR2 from the germline V gene are MDHEN and SYDVKM. Trimming took 3 bases from V and 2 from J, leaving 6 bases between them. This CDR3 is built from 13 residues. DNA for the CDR3: TGTGCCAGCAGTTTTAGGGCCACAGATACGCAGTATTTT. The encoded protein is CASSFRATDTQYF.

The V gene is TRBV7-2, the J gene TRBJ1-1; D possibly corresponds to TRBD1 (5 bases). Per germline, CDR1 SGHTA and CDR2 FQGNSA. This CDR3 contains 14 residues. V dropped 3 bases and J dropped 5 bases, with 13 bases sitting between them. CDR3 sequence: CASSFRRTSTEAFF. DNA for the CDR3: TGTGCCAGCAGCTTTAGGAGGACATCGACTGAAGCTTTCTTT.

The chain carries TRBV7-6 and TRBJ2-1, with 10 positions matching TRBD1. Germline trimming cut 5 bases from V and 7 bases from J; bases unmatched to any gene: 5. CDR3 length: 14 amino acids. The germline gives CDR1 SGHVS, CDR2 FNYEAQ. This chain's CDR3 is CASSPADRGNEQFF. The DNA for the CDR3 is TGTGCCAGCAGCCCGGCGGACAGGGGGAATGAGCAGTTCTTC. Looking up the rest from reference TRBV7-6 and TRBJ2-1 gives the full variable domain: GAGVSQSPRYKVTKRGQDVALRCDPISGHVSLYWYRQALGQGPEFLTYFNYEAQQDKSGLPNDRFSAERPEGSISTLTIQRTEQRDSAMYRCASSPADRGNEQFFGPGTRLTVL.

The rearrangement links TRBV4-1 to TRBJ2-7; TRBD2 matches at 11 bases. The germline V gene has CDR1 MGHRA and CDR2 YSYEKL. The trim removed 2 bases at V and 4 bases at J, leaving 16 bases unmatched. The length of the CDR3 is 19 residues. The CDR3 coding sequence is TGCGCCAGCAGCCAAAGCCGACAGGGGGTAGCGGGAGGGCCGTACGAGCAGTACTTC. Translating gives CASSQSRQGVAGGPYEQYF.

The chain couples TRBV4-2 to TRBJ2-7; weak D call: TRBD2 (5 bases). Germline-derived CDR1 and CDR2 are LGHNA and YNFKEQ. The CDR3 spans 13 residues. Deletions cut 1 base from V and 4 bases from J, with 8 bases between. Here the CDR3 reads CASSQGTLYEQYF. The CDR3 DNA is TGTGCCAGCAGCCAAGGGACTCTTTACGAGCAGTACTTC.

The rearrangement links TRBV6-6 to TRBJ1-3; D remains ambiguous. Germline CDR1 MNHNY, CDR2 SVGAGI (reference sequence). CDR3 length: 15 residues. V dropped 2 bases and J dropped 2 bases, with 10 bases sitting between them. The CDR3: CASSYGRAPGNTIYF. The DNA of the CDR3 is TGTGCCAGCAGTTACGGTAGGGCGCCTGGAAACACCATATATTTT.

The V and J genes are TRBV27 and TRBJ2-7; 8 nucleotides agree with TRBD2. V lost 2 bases to trimming and J lost 3 bases; unmatched junction nucleotides: 9. Germline loops: CDR1 MNHEY, CDR2 SMNVEV (reference sequence). CDR3 size: 16 residues. CDR3 DNA: TGTGCCAGCAGTTTACGGGGGGGGCTAGTCGTCTACGAGCAGTACTTC. It encodes CASSLRGGLVVYEQYF.

This clone was seen once. The chain employs TRBV7-8 and TRBJ1-1; unclear D gene. Germline V lookup: CDR1 SGHVS, CDR2 FQNEAQ. CDR3 size: 17 residues. Trimming removed 5 bases from V and 0 bases from J, with 19 bases in between. CDR3 loop: CASSPIAERPMNTEAFF. CDR3 DNA: TGTGCCAGCAGCCCAATTGCGGAACGGCCCATGAACACTGAAGCTTTCTTT.

This clone was seen once. The sample contains more than one DNA sequence encoding this CDR3. The J gene is TRBJ2-3, the V gene TRBV9; no firm D call. Germline CDR1 SGDLS, CDR2 YYNGEE. Trimming took 4 bases from V and 3 from J, leaving 9 bases between them. The CDR3 length is 13 residues. The CDR3 is CASSPRGTDTQYF. The CDR3 DNA follows: TGTGCCAGCAGCCCCCGCGGTACAGATACGCAGTATTTT.

As concerns this clone: The sample carries other DNA sequences with the same CDR3. The chain has TRBV7-9 and TRBJ2-5; 8 bases fit TRBD1. The CDR3 sequence is 15 residues long. Germline CDR1 SEHNR, CDR2 FQNEAQ (reference sequence). Trimming cost V 5 bases and J 5 bases; bases outside gene matches: 10. CDR3 DNA sequence: TGTGCCAGCAGCCCCAGGGACAGGCCCGAGGAGACCCAGTACTTC. This translates into CASSPRDRPEETQYF.

This clone was picked up a small number of times. The V call is TRBV9, the J call TRBJ1-1; maybe TRBD1 (6 bases). The CDR3 consists of 14 residues. Trimming took 3 bases from V and 0 from J, leaving 9 bases between them. Germline lookup yields CDR1 SGDLS and CDR2 YYNGEE. The CDR3 loop reads CASSEQGMNTEAFF. The CDR3 bases are TGTGCCAGCAGCGAACAGGGCATGAACACTGAAGCTTTCTTT.

The J gene is TRBJ2-1, the V gene TRBV9, with 8 bases that match TRBD1. CDR1 is SGDLS and CDR2 is YYNGEE in the germline V gene. CDR3 length equals 16 residues. V gave up 4 bases and J gave up 4 bases; unmatched junction bases: 10. In DNA, the CDR3 is TGTGCCAGCAGCCCTCATCGAGGACAGGGATACAATGAGCAGTTCTTC. Residues: CASSPHRGQGYNEQFF.

The V call is TRBV30, the J call TRBJ1-2, with D possibly TRBD1 on 5 matching bases. CDR3 size: 15 residues. V lost 0 bases and J 1 base, leaving 12 bases between the germline ends. The germline CDR1 and CDR2 sequences are GTSNPN and SVGIG (reference sequence). CDR3 DNA: TGTGCCTGGAGTGTATTGGGGGGATTTAACTATGGCTACACCTTC. Its translation is CAWSVLGGFNYGYTF.

Regarding this clone: This specimen includes other DNA sequences encoding the same CDR3. The rearrangement uses TRBV15 and TRBJ2-1; TRBD1 matches at 12 bases. Germline V gene lookup returns CDR1 LNHNV and CDR2 YYDKDF (reference sequence). The V gene end was trimmed by 5 bases and the J gene end by 7 bases; junction bases not matched to a gene: 3. The CDR3 spans 14 residues. The CDR3 here is CATSRDRGQNEQFF. The CDR3 nucleotides are TGTGCCACCAGCCGGGACAGGGGGCAAAATGAGCAGTTCTTC.

The chain links TRBV30 to TRBJ2-2; D remains ambiguous. The CDR3 runs to 13 residues. V gave up 2 bases and J gave up 2 bases, with 6 bases separating them. Germline CDR1 and CDR2: GTSNPN and SVGIG (reference sequence). CDR3 DNA sequence: TGTGCCTGGAGTAAGAGAAACACCGGGGAGCTGTTTTTT. Protein sequence: CAWSKRNTGELFF.